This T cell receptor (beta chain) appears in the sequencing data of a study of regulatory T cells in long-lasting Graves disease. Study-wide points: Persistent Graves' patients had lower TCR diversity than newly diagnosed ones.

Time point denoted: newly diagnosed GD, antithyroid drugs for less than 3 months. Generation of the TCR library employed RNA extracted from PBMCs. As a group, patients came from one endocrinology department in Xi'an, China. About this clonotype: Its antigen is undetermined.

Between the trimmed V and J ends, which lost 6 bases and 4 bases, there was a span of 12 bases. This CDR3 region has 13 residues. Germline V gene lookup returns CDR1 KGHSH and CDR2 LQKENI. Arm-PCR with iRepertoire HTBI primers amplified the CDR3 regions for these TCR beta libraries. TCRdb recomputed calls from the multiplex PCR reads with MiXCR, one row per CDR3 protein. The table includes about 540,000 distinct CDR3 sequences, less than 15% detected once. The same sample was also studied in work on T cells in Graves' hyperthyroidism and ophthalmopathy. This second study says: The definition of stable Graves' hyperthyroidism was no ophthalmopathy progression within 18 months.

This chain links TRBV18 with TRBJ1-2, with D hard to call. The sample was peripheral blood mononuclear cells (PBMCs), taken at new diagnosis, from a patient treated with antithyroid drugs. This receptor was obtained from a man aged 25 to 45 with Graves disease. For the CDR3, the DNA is TGTGCCAGCTCCCCGGACGTAGTCTATGGCTACACCTTC. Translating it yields CASSPDVVYGYTF.